In its sample, the clone carrying this T cell receptor beta chain was seen a few times. Its antigen is not identified. Expressed TCRB transcripts were sequenced because the entire RNA isolate underwent reverse transcription. Generated by immunoSEQ multiplex PCR, the TCRdb table keeps only in-frame clones and is missing some. The table includes some 350,000 clones, around 9.6% detected once. Populations isolated by sorting all had purity greater than 95%. CDR3 length: 12 amino acids. Per the germline V gene, CDR1 is SGHTA and CDR2 is FQGNSA. V was clipped by 2 bases and J by 9 bases; unmatched bases: 0. This sample stems from a study of beta chain features in type 1 diabetes. Regarding the study as a whole: Among all four CD4+ subsets, Type 1 diabetes patients had TCRB CDR3s that were moderately but significantly shorter.

The chain recombines TRBV7-2 with TRBJ2-1; the match to TRBD1 covers 8 bases. The sequence came from a man aged 25-40 years with type 1 diabetes. Sequencing was carried out using central memory CD4+ T cells from blood. CDR3 in amino acids: CASSLQGAEQFF. CDR3 in DNA: TGTGCCAGCAGCTTACAGGGGGCTGAGCAGTTCTTC. Full variable domain (rest looked up from reference TRBV7-2 and TRBJ2-1): GAGVSQSPSNKVTEKGKDVELRCDPISGHTALYWYRQSLGQGLEFLIYFQGNSAPDKSGLPSDRFSAERTGGSVSTLTIQRTQQEDSAVYLCASSLQGAEQFFGPGTRLTVL.